A selection of T cell receptor beta chains follows, all from one sample in a study of T cell responses to AZD1222 COVID-19 vaccine. The protocol was immunoSEQ multiplex PCR, while the TCRdb copy is restricted to in-frame clones and leaves out a portion. The sample lists fewer than 150,000 clones, 80% to 95% occurring once. Sample: peripheral blood, taken 28 days after the second AZD1222 dose. The source of these receptors is an adult who received the AZD1222 COVID-19 vaccine. Both conserved end residues are part of each CDR3. D genes are given only for firm matches. Clone sizes are given selectively: once, few, many, or a class where the clone is expanded.

-	TRBJ2-2	TRBV6-6	-	CASSYRQFTGELFF	TGTGCCAGCAGTTACCGACAGTTTACCGGGGAGCTGTTTTTT
-	TRBJ2-7	TRBV5-1	-	CASSLYSGNYEQYF	TGCGCCAGCAGCTTGTACTCAGGGAACTACGAGCAGTACTTC
-	TRBJ1-2	TRBV19	TRBD1	CATIPHRDRANYGYTF	TGTGCCACCATACCCCACCGGGACAGAGCTAACTATGGCTACACCTTC
-	TRBJ1-1	TRBV5-5	-	CASSLAAVMNTEAFF	TGTGCCAGCAGCTTGGCCGCAGTTATGAACACTGAAGCTTTCTTT
-	TRBJ2-2	TRBV19	-	CASRPVNTGELFF	TGTGCCAGTAGGCCGGTGAACACCGGGGAGCTGTTTTTT
-	TRBJ1-1	TRBV14	-	CASSTGFTEAFF	TGTGCCAGCAGCACCGGATTCACTGAAGCTTTCTTT
-	TRBJ1-2	TRBV28	-	CASRTGVRYGYTF	TGTGCCAGCAGGACCGGGGTACGGTATGGCTACACCTTC
-	TRBJ1-2	TRBV7-2	-	CASSLEVDGYTF	TGTGCCAGCAGCTTAGAAGTCGATGGCTACACCTTC
-	TRBJ1-2	TRBV19	TRBD1	CASSKGTGGNYGYTF	TGTGCCAGTAGTAAGGGGACAGGGGGTAACTATGGCTACACCTTC
-	TRBJ1-1	TRBV5-1	-	CASSLVGQDTEAFF	TGCGCCAGCAGCTTGGTAGGGCAGGACACTGAAGCTTTCTTT
-	TRBJ1-4	TRBV29-1	-	CSVVVGREKLFF	TGCAGCGTTGTTGTAGGTCGGGAAAAACTGTTTTTT
once	TRBJ1-1	TRBV7-9	TRBD1	CASSLGTGNTEAFF	TGTGCCAGCAGCTTAGGGACAGGGAACACTGAAGCTTTCTTT
-	TRBJ1-2	TRBV19	TRBD1	CASSEQGASGYTF	TGTGCCAGTAGTGAACAGGGGGCGAGCGGCTACACCTTC
-	TRBJ2-4	TRBV19	TRBD1	CASSIGGRGQNIQYF	TGTGCCAGTAGTATCGGGGGCAGGGGGCAGAACATTCAGTACTTC
-	TRBJ2-5	TRBV11-3	TRBD2	CASSRLAGFYQETQYF	TGTGCCAGCAGCAGATTAGCGGGGTTCTACCAAGAGACCCAGTACTTC
-	TRBJ1-3	TRBV12-3/TRBV12-4	-	CASSLGEGNTIYF	TGTGCCAGCAGTTTAGGAGAGGGAAACACCATATATTTT
-	TRBJ1-1	TRBV19	-	CASSFGGISAEAFF	TGTGCCAGTAGTTTCGGGGGAATTTCCGCTGAAGCTTTCTTT
-	TRBJ1-6	TRBV3-1/TRBV3-2	-	CASSQDSPNSPLHF	TGTGCCAGCAGCCAAGATAGCCCTAATTCACCCCTCCACTTT
-	TRBJ1-1	TRBV25-1	-	CASSPINLNTEAFF	TGTGCCAGCAGTCCTATTAACTTGAACACTGAAGCTTTCTTT
-	TRBJ1-4	TRBV7-8	-	CASSLTLISEKLFF	TGTGCCAGCAGCTTGACGCTTATAAGTGAAAAACTGTTTTTT
-	TRBJ2-2	TRBV7-7	-	CASSWAGANGELFF	TGTGCTAGCAGCTGGGCGGGGGCGAACGGGGAGCTGTTTTTT
-	TRBJ2-1	TRBV14	TRBD1	CASRLTGAAYNEQFF	TGTGCCAGCAGACTAACAGGGGCAGCCTACAATGAGCAGTTCTTC
-	TRBJ2-1	TRBV18	-	CASSPRGGRNNEQFF	TGTGCCAGCTCACCACGCGGGGGCAGGAACAATGAGCAGTTCTTC